The 4 T cell receptor beta chains in this list originate from one sample, sequenced in a study of cytomegalovirus exposure and HLA in healthy donors. Both 60 Vbeta primers and 13 Jbeta primers went into the PCR. Clones were read by immunoSEQ multiplex PCR, and TCRdb kept only the in-frame ones, dropping some. The sample has tens of thousands of clones, around 74% seen once. Source material: PBMCs. The receptor source for this set is a young man in good health and CMV-seropositive.

This chain uses TRBV28 with TRBJ1-5; tentative D call: TRBD1 (6 bases). Germline CDR1 MDHEN, CDR2 SYDVKM. V was clipped by 6 bases and J by 6 bases, with 15 bases between them. This CDR3 contains 14 residues. The CDR3 reads CASSNRVGTQPQHF. The CDR3 coding sequence is TGTGCCAGCAGCAACAGGGTCGGCACTCAGCCCCAGCATTTT.

V and J are TRBV27 and TRBJ1-6; the match to TRBD1 covers 8 bases. The ends lost 2 bases at V and 7 bases at J; junction bases unmatched: 4. Germline assignment: CDR1 MNHEY and CDR2 SMNVEV (reference sequence). The CDR3 totals 15 residues. CDR3 loop: CASSLQGAGNSPLHF. The CDR3 coding sequence is TGTGCCAGCAGTTTACAGGGGGCAGGGAATTCACCCCTCCACTTT.

The rearrangement links TRBV7-2 to TRBJ2-7, with TRBD2 as a possible D gene (7 bases). Trimming cost V 4 bases and J 4 bases, with 17 bases left between them. Germline values: CDR1 SGHTA, CDR2 FQGNSA. This CDR3 comprises 15 residues. The CDR3 loop reads CASSSIFGGPYEQYF. The CDR3 coding sequence is TGTGCCAGCAGCTCCATCTTCGGGGGGCCTTACGAGCAGTACTTC.

Only a few counts were recorded for this clone. This chain uses TRBV10-3 with TRBJ2-2; 12 bases map to TRBD2. V was clipped by 6 bases and J by 5 bases; unmatched bases: 1. Germline CDR1 is ENHRY and CDR2 is SYGVKD. The CDR3 extends over 14 amino acids. CDR3 in amino acids: CAIRGTSGTGELFF. For the CDR3, the DNA is TGTGCCATCAGAGGGACTAGCGGGACCGGGGAGCTGTTTTTT.